These 9 T cell receptor beta chains were sequenced from one sample in a study of blood T cell repertoires in COVID-19. Generated by immunoSEQ multiplex PCR, the TCRdb table keeps only in-frame clones and is missing some. The sample lists 150,000 to 200,000 clones; 75% to 90% were seen once. Source material: peripheral blood. These receptors were obtained from a man in his sixties with acute or convalescent COVID-19.

This rearrangement joins TRBV7-8 to TRBJ2-1, with D perhaps TRBD2 (5 bases). The CDR3 length is 15 residues. V lost 5 bases and J lost 5, with 16 bases in between. Per the germline V gene, CDR1 is SGHVS and CDR2 is FQNEAQ. The CDR3 sequence is CASSRLREHNNEQFF. CDR3 coding DNA: TGTGCCAGCAGCCGCCTCCGGGAACACAACAATGAGCAGTTCTTC.

This clone was observed a handful of times. The chain uses TRBV7-8 and TRBJ1-1, with D possibly matching TRBD1 (6 bases). Germline values: CDR1 SGHVS, CDR2 FQNEAQ. The CDR3 contains 14 residues. V was clipped by 6 bases and J by 1 base, with 12 bases between them. CDR3 coding DNA: TGTGCCAGCAGAACCATAGGGGGGAACACTGAAGCTTTCTTT. Translated, it gives CASRTIGGNTEAFF.

The V and J genes are TRBV1 and TRBJ2-1; the table's D call TRBD2 went unverified against the DNA. TRBV1 has pseudogene status. The CDR3 consists of 12 residues. The CDR3 is CTSSPYYNEQFF. CDR3 bases: TGCACCAGCAGCCCCTACTACAATGAGCAGTTCTTC.

This chain joins TRBV9 and TRBJ2-2; the match to TRBD2 covers 12 bases. The germline V gene encodes CDR1 SGDLS and CDR2 YYNGEE. V trimming: 3 bases; J trimming: 5 bases; junction bases outside the gene matches: 8. The CDR3 has 17 amino acids. CDR3 protein: CASSGRTSGGRTGELFF. In DNA, the CDR3 is TGTGCCAGCAGCGGCCGAACTAGCGGGGGGCGAACCGGGGAGCTGTTTTTT.

This clone was seen a few times. The chain has TRBV11-2 and TRBJ2-1, with 7 nucleotides matching TRBD2. This CDR3 is 15 amino acids long. Germline V gene sequence: CDR1 SGHAT, CDR2 FQNNGV. Losses at the gene ends were 0 bases for V and 9 bases for J; bases not matched to a gene: 8. CDR3 amino acids: CASSLDGWEGGEQFF. CDR3 DNA sequence: TGTGCCAGCAGCTTAGATGGGTGGGAGGGCGGTGAGCAGTTCTTC.

V usage is TRBV4-1 and J usage is TRBJ1-4; the D gene is possibly TRBD1 (5 bases). V lost 1 base, J lost 7 bases, and 16 bases lay in between. The CDR3 loop spans 16 amino acids. The germline CDR1 and CDR2 sequences are MGHRA and YSYEKL. The CDR3 region has the DNA TGCGCCAGCAGCCAAGTTTTATTGGGGCGGGGTGAAAAACTGTTTTTT. Protein sequence: CASSQVLLGRGEKLFF.

The chain is built from TRBV6-5 and TRBJ1-1; TRBD1 aligns across 7 bases. Trimming removed 6 bases from V and 7 bases from J; junction bases left unmatched: 11. The CDR3 spans 14 residues. The germline V gene has CDR1 MNHEY and CDR2 SVGAGI. This CDR3 reads CASSTTDRPNEAFF. In nucleotides, the CDR3 is TGTGCCAGCAGCACTACGGACAGGCCCAATGAAGCTTTCTTT.

The chain is built from TRBV28 and TRBJ1-5, with 7 bases matching TRBD1. Germline V lookup: CDR1 MDHEN, CDR2 SYDVKM. The V and J ends lost 6 bases and 1 base, in that order; junction bases with no gene match: 9. CDR3 length equals 16 residues. The CDR3 spells CASSPRTGQSNQPQHF. CDR3 in DNA: TGTGCCAGCAGCCCCCGGACAGGACAAAGCAATCAGCCCCAGCATTTT.

The CDR3 region has the DNA TGTGCCAGCAGTTACCTGACAGGGACCGAGCAGTACTTC. Protein: CASSYLTGTEQYF. This chain links TRBV6-5 with TRBJ2-7; 7 nucleotides align to TRBD1. Trimming at V came to 2 bases and at J to 6 bases, leaving 4 bases not matched to a gene. The CDR3 consists of 13 residues. Germline assignment: CDR1 MNHEY and CDR2 SVGAGI.